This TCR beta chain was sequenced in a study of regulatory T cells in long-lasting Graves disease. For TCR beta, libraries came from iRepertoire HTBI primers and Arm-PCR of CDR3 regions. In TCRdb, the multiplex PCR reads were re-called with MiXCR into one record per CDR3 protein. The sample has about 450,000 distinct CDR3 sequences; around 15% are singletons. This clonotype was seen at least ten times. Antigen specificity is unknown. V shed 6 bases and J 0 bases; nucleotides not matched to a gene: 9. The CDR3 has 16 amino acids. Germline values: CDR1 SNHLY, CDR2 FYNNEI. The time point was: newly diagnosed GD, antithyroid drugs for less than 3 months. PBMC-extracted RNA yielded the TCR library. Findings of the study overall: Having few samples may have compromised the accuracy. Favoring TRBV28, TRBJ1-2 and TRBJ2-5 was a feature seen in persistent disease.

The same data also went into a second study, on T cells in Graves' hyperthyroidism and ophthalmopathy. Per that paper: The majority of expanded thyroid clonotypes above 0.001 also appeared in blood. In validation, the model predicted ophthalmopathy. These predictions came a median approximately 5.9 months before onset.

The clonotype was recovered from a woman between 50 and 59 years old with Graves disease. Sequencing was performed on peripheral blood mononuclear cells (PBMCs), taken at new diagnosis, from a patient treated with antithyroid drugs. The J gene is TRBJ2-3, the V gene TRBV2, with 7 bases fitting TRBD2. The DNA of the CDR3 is TGTGCCAGCAGGGACGATAGCGGGCCTAGCACAGATACGCAGTATTTT. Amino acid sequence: CASRDDSGPSTDTQYF.